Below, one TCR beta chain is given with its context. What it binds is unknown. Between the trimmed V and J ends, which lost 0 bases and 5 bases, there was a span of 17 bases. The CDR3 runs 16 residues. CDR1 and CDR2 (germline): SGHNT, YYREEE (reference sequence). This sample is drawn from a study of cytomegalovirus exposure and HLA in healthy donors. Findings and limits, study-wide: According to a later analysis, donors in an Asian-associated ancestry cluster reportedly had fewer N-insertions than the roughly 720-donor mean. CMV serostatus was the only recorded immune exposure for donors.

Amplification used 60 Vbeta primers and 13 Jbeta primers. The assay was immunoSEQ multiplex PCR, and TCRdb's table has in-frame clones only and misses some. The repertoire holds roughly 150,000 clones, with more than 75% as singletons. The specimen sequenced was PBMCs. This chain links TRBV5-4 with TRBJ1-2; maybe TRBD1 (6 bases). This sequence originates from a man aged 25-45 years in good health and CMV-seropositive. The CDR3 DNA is TGTGCCAGCAGCTTGGAGACTACAGGGTCTATATATGGCTACACCTTC. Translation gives CASSLETTGSIYGYTF.